Each of the 8 T cell receptor beta chains below was sequenced from the same sample in a study of shared clonotypes between healthy human individuals. Sequencing used immunoSEQ multiplex PCR; TCRdb keeps in-frame clones, though not all of them. This sample has approximately 2,000,000 clones, with around 90% found just once. Sequencing was performed on naive CD4+ T cells from PBMCs. Regarding subset: CD45RA+ positively selected. These receptors were obtained from a young man in good health. Some clones in this sample may be carry-over from other donors' samples.

V and J are TRBV5-1 and TRBJ2-3; D is undetermined. Germline loops: CDR1 SGHRS, CDR2 YFSETQ. Between the trimmed V and J ends, which lost 0 bases and 4 bases, there was a span of 18 bases. This CDR3 region has 17 residues. The CDR3 spells CASSLAVGRSRADTQYF. CDR3 DNA: TGCGCCAGCAGCTTGGCCGTAGGTAGGAGCCGCGCAGATACGCAGTATTTT.

The rearrangement links TRBV7-9 to TRBJ1-2, with 7 positions matching TRBD1. The CDR3 runs 16 residues. The J segment lost 4 bases and the V segment lost 0 bases, leaving 8 bases of the junction unmatched. CDR1 and CDR2 (germline): SEHNR, FQNEAQ (reference sequence). The CDR3 coding sequence is TGTGCCAGCAGCTTAGCCAGTGGCAGGGGGGCCTATGGCTACACCTTC. It translates to CASSLASGRGAYGYTF.

A single count supports this clone. The chain links TRBV6-1 to TRBJ1-2, with 11 bases aligning to TRBD1. Trimming at V came to 6 bases and at J to 5 bases, leaving 5 bases not matched to a gene. The CDR3 runs to 14 residues. Germline CDR1 reads MNHNS; CDR2 reads SASEGT. The CDR3 here is CASSRGTGGYGYTF. CDR3 DNA: TGTGCCAGCAGCCGAGGGACAGGGGGGTATGGCTACACCTTC.

The chain is built from TRBV28 and TRBJ2-5; D is perhaps TRBD2 (5 bases). Germline lookup yields CDR1 MDHEN and CDR2 SYDVKM. The CDR3 consists of 13 residues. Between the trimmed V and J ends, which lost 4 bases and 5 bases, there was a span of 11 bases. For the CDR3, the DNA is TGTGCCAGCAGTTCCGCGGGCCTGGAGACCCAGTACTTC. Protein sequence: CASSSAGLETQYF.

This chain uses TRBV4-1 with TRBJ2-3, with D perhaps TRBD2 (6 bases). In germline, CDR1 is MGHRA, CDR2 YSYEKL. The length of the CDR3 is 14 residues. The V and J ends lost 3 bases and 5 bases respectively, with 12 bases between them. CDR3 in amino acids: CASSQRGKEDTQYF. The CDR3 DNA is TGCGCCAGCAGCCAGCGGGGAAAGGAAGATACGCAGTATTTT.

V gene TRBV5-1 combines with J gene TRBJ1-2; D is unclear. The V end was cut by 4 bases, the J end by 6 bases, with 10 bases between. The CDR3 runs 12 residues. Germline-derived CDR1 and CDR2 are SGHRS and YFSETQ. CDR3 sequence: CASSPGSNGYTF. The DNA for the CDR3 is TGCGCCAGCAGCCCGGGCTCCAATGGCTACACCTTC.

This sequence joins TRBV7-2 and TRBJ2-1; maybe TRBD2 (6 bases). The CDR3 runs 14 residues. V gave up 7 bases and J gave up 9 bases, with 19 bases separating them. Germline-derived CDR1 and CDR2 are SGHTA and FQGNSA. Written as DNA, the CDR3 is TGTGCCAGCACGGTTCCGGGACTGTCTCGTGAGCAGTTCTTC. Encoded protein: CASTVPGLSREQFF.

About this clone itself: Other DNA sequences in the same sample also yield this CDR3. The chain employs TRBV7-9 and TRBJ2-3; 10 bases align to TRBD2. Looked up from germline, CDR1 is SEHNR and CDR2 is FQNEAQ (reference sequence). Trimming took 5 bases from V and 4 from J; bases not matched to a gene: 3. The length of the CDR3 is 14 residues. The CDR3 protein is CASSPGTSADTQYF. The DNA of the CDR3 is TGTGCCAGCAGCCCTGGGACTAGCGCAGATACGCAGTATTTT. The full variable domain, with the rest looked up from reference TRBV7-9 and TRBJ2-3, is DTGVSQNPRHKITKRGQNVTFRCDPISEHNRLYWYRQTLGQGPEFLTYFQNEAQLEKSRLLSDRFSAERPKGSFSTLEIQRTEQGDSAMYLCASSPGTSADTQYFGPGTRLTVL.